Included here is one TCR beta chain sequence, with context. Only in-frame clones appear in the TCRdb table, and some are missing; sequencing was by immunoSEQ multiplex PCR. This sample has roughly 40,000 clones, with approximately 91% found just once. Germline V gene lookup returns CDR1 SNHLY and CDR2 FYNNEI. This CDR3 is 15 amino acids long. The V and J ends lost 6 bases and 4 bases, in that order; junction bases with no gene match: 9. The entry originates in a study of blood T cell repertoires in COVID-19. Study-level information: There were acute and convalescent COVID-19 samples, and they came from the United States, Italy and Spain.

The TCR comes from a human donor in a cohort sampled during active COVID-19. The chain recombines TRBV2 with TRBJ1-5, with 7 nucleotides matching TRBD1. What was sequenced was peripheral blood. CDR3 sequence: CASRRDSYLNQPQHF. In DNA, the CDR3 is TGTGCCAGCAGAAGGGACAGTTATCTTAATCAGCCCCAGCATTTT.